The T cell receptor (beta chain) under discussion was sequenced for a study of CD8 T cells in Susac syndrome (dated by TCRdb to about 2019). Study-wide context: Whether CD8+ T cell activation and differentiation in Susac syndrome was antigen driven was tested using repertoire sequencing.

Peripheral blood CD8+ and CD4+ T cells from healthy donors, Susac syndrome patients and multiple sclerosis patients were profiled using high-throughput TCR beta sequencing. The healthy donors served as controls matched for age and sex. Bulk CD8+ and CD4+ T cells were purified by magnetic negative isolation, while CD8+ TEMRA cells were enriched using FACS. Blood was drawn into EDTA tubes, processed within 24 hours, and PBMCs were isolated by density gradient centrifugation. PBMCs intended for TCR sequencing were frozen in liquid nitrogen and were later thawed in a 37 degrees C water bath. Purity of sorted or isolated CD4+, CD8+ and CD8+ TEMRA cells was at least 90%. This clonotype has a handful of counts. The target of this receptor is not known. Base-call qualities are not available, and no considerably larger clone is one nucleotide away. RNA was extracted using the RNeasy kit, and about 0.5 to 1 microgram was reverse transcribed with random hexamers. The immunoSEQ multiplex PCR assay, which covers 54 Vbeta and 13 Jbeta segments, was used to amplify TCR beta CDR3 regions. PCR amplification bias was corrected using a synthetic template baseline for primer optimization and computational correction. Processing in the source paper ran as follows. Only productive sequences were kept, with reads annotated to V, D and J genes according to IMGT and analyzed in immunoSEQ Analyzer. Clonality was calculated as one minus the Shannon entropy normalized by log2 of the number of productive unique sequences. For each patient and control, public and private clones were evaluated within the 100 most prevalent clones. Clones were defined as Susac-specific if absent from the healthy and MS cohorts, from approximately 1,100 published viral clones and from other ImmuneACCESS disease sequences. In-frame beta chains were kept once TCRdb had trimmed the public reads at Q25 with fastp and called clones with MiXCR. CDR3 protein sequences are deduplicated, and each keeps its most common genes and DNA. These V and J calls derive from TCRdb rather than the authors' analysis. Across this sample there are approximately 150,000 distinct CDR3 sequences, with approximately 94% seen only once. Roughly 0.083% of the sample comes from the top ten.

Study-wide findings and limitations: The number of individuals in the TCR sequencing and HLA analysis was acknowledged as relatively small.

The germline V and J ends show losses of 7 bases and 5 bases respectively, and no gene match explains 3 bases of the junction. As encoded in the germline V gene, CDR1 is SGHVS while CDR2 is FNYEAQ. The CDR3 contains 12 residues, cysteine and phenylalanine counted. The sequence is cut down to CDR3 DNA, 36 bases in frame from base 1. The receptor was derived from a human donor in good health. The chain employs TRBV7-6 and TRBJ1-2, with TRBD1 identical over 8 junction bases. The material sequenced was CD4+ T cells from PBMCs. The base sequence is TGTGCCAGCACAACAGGGGGTTATGGCTACACCTTC. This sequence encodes CASTTGGYGYTF.